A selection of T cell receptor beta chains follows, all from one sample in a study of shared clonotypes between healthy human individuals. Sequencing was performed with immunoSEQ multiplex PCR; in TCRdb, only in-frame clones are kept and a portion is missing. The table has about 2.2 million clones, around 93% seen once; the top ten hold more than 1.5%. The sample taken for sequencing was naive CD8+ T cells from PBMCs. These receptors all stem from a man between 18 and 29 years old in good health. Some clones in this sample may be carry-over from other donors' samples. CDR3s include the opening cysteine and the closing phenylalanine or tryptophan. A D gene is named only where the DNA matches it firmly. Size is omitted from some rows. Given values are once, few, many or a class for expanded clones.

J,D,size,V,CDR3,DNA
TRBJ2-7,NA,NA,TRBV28,CASSSRDGKWRDSYEQYF,TGTGCCAGCAGTTCCCGGGACGGGAAGTGGCGGGATTCCTACGAGCAGTACTTC
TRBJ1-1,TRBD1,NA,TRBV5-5,CASSLRTGEWTEAFF,TGTGCCAGCAGCTTACGGACAGGGGAGTGGACTGAAGCTTTCTTT
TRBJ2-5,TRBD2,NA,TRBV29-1,CSVTPRLAGGRETQYF,TGCAGCGTTACACCTCGACTAGCGGGAGGGAGGGAGACCCAGTACTTC
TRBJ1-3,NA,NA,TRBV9,CASSPNPGSPPGNTIYF,TGTGCCAGCAGTCCGAACCCCGGCAGCCCCCCTGGAAACACCATATATTTT
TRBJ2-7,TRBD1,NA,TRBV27,CASSLTGGFSYEQYF,TGTGCCAGCAGTTTAACAGGGGGATTTTCCTACGAGCAGTACTTC
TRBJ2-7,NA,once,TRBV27,CASSLVGAIRGTYEQYF,TGTGCCAGCAGTTTAGTTGGGGCCATCCGGGGGACCTACGAGCAGTACTTC
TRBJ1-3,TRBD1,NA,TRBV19,CAAGQGNMLFSGNTIYF,TGTGCCGCCGGACAGGGGAACATGTTATTCTCTGGAAACACCATATATTTT
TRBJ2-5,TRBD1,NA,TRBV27,CASSETGEGETQYF,TGTGCCAGCAGTGAAACAGGGGAAGGAGAGACCCAGTACTTC
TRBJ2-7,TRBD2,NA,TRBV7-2,CASSYLAGTYEQYF,TGTGCCAGCAGCTACCTAGCGGGGACCTACGAGCAGTACTTC
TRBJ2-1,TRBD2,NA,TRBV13,CASSGRAANEQFF,TGTGCCAGCAGCGGGAGGGCAGCCAATGAGCAGTTCTTC
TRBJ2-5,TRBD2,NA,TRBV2,CASSWTSGSRETQYF,TGTGCCAGCAGTTGGACTAGCGGGAGTAGGGAGACCCAGTACTTC
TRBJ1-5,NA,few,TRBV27,CASSLTLEQREPQHF,TGTGCCAGCAGTTTGACCCTGGAACAGCGCGAGCCCCAGCATTTT
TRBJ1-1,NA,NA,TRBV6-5,CASSYGGARTEAFF,TGTGCCAGCAGTTACGGGGGGGCTCGGACTGAAGCTTTCTTT
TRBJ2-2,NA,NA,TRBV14,CASSHTGIRELFF,TGTGCCAGCAGCCATACAGGGATCAGGGAGCTGTTTTTT
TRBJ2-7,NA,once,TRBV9,CASSVGPPGAYEQYF,TGTGCCAGCAGCGTAGGACCCCCGGGAGCCTACGAGCAGTACTTC
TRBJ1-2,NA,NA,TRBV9,CASSVTTQANYGYTF,TGTGCCAGCAGCGTAACAACTCAGGCTAACTATGGCTACACCTTC
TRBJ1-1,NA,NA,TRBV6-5,CASSYSQVLNTEAFF,TGTGCCAGCAGTTACTCCCAGGTACTGAACACTGAAGCTTTCTTT
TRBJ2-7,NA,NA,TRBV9,CASSLGHTSSYEQYF,TGTGCCAGCAGCTTGGGACATACCAGCTCCTACGAGCAGTACTTC
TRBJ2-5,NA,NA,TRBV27,CASSTPGDSQETQYF,TGTGCCAGCAGTACCCCAGGGGACTCCCAAGAGACCCAGTACTTC
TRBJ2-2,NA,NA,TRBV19,CASSINGWPTTGELFF,TGTGCCAGTAGTATTAATGGATGGCCGACTACTGGGGAGCTGTTTTTT
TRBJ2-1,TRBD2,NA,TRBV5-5,CASSLGPSGSNEQFF,TGTGCCAGCAGCCTTGGGCCTAGCGGGAGCAATGAGCAGTTCTTC
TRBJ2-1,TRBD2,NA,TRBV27,CASSSRTSGYNEQFF,TGTGCCAGCAGTTCCCGGACTAGCGGTTACAATGAGCAGTTCTTC
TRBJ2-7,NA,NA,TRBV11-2,CASSLGPHVEQYF,TGTGCCAGCAGCTTAGGCCCCCACGTCGAGCAGTACTTC
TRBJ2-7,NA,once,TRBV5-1,CASSLAGTASYEQYF,TGCGCCAGCAGCTTGGCCGGGACTGCCTCCTACGAGCAGTACTTC
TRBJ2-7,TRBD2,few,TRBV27,CASKRTSADEQYF,TGTGCCAGCAAGAGGACTAGCGCGGACGAGCAGTACTTC
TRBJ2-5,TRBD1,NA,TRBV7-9,CASSPIRGQGLETQYF,TGTGCCAGCAGCCCCATCCGGGGACAGGGGCTAGAGACCCAGTACTTC
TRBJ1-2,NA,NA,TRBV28,CASRTLAGRNYGYTF,TGTGCCAGCAGGACGCTTGCGGGGCGGAACTATGGCTACACCTTC
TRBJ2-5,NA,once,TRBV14,CASSQDEGLDQETQYF,TGTGCCAGCAGCCAAGATGAGGGGTTGGACCAAGAGACCCAGTACTTC
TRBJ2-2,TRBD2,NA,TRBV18,CASSPTGLAGEAGELFF,TGTGCCAGCTCGCCAACGGGACTAGCGGGAGAAGCAGGGGAGCTGTTTTTT
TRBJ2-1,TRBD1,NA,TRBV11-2,CASSLRGGHNEQFF,TGTGCCAGCAGCTTAAGAGGGGGCCACAATGAGCAGTTCTTC
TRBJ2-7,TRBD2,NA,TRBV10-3,CAISESAPGGDEQYF,TGTGCCATCAGTGAGTCTGCCCCGGGAGGGGACGAGCAGTACTTC
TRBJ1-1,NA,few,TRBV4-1,CASSQVPGLNTEAFF,TGCGCCAGCAGCCAAGTCCCAGGGTTGAACACTGAAGCTTTCTTT
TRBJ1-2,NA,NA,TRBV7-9,CASSFYRDNGYTF,TGTGCCAGCAGCTTCTACAGGGACAACGGCTACACCTTC
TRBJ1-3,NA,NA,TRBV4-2,CASSHPSVDTIYF,TGTGCCAGCAGCCACCCCTCAGTGGACACCATATATTTT
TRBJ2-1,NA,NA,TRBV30,CAWSEGIGVNEQFF,TGTGCCTGGAGTGAAGGGATTGGGGTGAATGAGCAGTTCTTC
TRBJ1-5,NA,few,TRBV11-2,CASSLASGENQPQHF,TGTGCCAGCAGCTTGGCTAGTGGTGAGAATCAGCCCCAGCATTTT
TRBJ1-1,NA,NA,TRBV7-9,CASSLVIAGEFAEAFF,TGTGCCAGCAGCTTAGTAATAGCAGGTGAATTCGCTGAAGCTTTCTTT
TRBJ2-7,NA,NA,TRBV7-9,CASSSRGRRLINEQYF,TGTGCCAGCAGCTCCAGGGGACGGAGATTAATTAACGAGCAGTACTTC
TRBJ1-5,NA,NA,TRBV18,CASSPSRGEDQPQHF,TGTGCCAGCTCACCCTCACGCGGGGAGGATCAGCCCCAGCATTTT
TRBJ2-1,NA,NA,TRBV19,CASSSIGSSYNEQFF,TGTGCCAGTAGCTCCATTGGAAGCTCCTACAATGAGCAGTTCTTC
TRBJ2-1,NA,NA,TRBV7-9,CASSFRPQEQFF,TGTGCCAGCAGCTTTCGTCCACAGGAGCAGTTCTTC
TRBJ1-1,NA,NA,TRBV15,CATSTRGNTEAFF,TGTGCCACCAGCACCCGTGGCAACACTGAAGCTTTCTTT
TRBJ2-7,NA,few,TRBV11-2,CASSLGPPLGHHTYEQYF,TGTGCCAGCAGCTTAGGGCCACCGTTGGGGCACCACACCTACGAGCAGTACTTC
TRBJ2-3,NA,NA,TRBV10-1,CASSETFTSTDTQYF,TGCGCCAGCAGTGAGACTTTTACTAGCACAGATACGCAGTATTTT
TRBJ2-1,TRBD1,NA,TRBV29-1,CSVETGASYNEQFF,TGCAGCGTAGAGACAGGGGCCTCCTACAATGAGCAGTTCTTC
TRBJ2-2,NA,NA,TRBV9,CASSVGVGQANTGELFF,TGTGCCAGCAGCGTCGGGGTGGGGCAGGCGAACACCGGGGAGCTGTTTTTT
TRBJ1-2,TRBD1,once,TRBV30,CAWIIQGDKGYTF,TGTGCCTGGATTATACAGGGGGATAAAGGCTACACCTTC
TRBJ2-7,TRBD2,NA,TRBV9,CASSVGGGSGGEQYF,TGTGCCAGCAGCGTAGGGGGCGGGAGCGGAGGCGAGCAGTACTTC
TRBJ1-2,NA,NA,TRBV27,CASSLNPGYHIGGYTF,TGTGCCAGCAGCTTAAATCCGGGCTATCATATAGGGGGCTACACCTTC
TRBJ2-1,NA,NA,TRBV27,CASSTSSYNEQFF,NA
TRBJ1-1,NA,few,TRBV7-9,CASSQGNTEAFF,TGTGCCAGCAGCCAGGGTAACACTGAAGCTTTCTTT
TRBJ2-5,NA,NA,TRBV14,CASSQDSRDPQETQYF,TGTGCCAGCAGCCAAGACAGCAGAGATCCGCAAGAGACCCAGTACTTC
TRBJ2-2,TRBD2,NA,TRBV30,CAAQGLAGSNTGELFF,TGTGCCGCTCAGGGTCTAGCGGGGTCGAACACCGGGGAGCTGTTTTTT
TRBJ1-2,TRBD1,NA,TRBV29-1,CSAPTLQGAANYGYTF,TGCAGCGCCCCGACCCTACAGGGGGCAGCTAACTATGGCTACACCTTC
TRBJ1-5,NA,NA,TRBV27,CASSFYQPQHF,TGTGCCAGCAGTTTTTACCAGCCCCAGCATTTT